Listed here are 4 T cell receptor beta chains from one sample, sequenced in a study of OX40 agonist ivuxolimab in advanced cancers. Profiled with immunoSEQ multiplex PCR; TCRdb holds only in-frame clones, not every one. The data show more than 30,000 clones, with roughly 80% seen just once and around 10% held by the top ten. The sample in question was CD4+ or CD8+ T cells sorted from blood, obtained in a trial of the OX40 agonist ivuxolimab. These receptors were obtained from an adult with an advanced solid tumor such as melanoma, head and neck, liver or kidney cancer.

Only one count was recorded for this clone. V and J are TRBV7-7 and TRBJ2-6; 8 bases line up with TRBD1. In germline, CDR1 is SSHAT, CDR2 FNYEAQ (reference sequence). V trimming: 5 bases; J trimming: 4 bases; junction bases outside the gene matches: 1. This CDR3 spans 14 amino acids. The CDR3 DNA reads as TGTGCCAGCAGCCAGGGGGCCGGGGCCAACGTCCTGACTTTC. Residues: CASSQGAGANVLTF.

CDR3 residues: CASSRSGGIQETQYF. The CDR3 nucleotides are TGCGCCAGCAGCCGGTCGGGGGGGATCCAAGAGACCCAGTACTTC. The V and J genes are TRBV5-1 and TRBJ2-5, with TRBD2 matching 8 bases. Germline CDR1 and CDR2: SGHRS and YFSETQ. The CDR3 extends over 15 amino acids. V shed 4 bases, J shed 1 base, and the junction held 6 bases outside the gene matches. The complete variable domain, with remaining parts taken from reference TRBV5-1 and TRBJ2-5, reads KAGVTQTPRYLIKTRGQQVTLSCSPISGHRSVSWYQQTPGQGLQFLFEYFSETQRNKGNFPGRFSGRQFSNSRSEMNVSTLELGDSALYLCASSRSGGIQETQYFGPGTRLLVL.

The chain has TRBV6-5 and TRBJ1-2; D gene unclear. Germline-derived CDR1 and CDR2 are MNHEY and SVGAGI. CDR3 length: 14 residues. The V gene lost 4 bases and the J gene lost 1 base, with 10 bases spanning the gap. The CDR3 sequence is CASSSTAVNYGYTF. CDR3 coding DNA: TGTGCCAGCAGTTCGACGGCAGTTAACTATGGCTACACCTTC.

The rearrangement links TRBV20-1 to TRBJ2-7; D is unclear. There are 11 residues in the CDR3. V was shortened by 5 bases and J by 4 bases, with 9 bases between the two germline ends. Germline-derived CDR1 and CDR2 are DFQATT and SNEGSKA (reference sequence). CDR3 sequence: CSAGLEYEQYF. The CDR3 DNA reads TGCAGTGCTGGCCTGGAGTACGAGCAGTACTTC.